Each of the 5 T cell receptor beta chains below was sequenced from the same sample in a study of blood T cell repertoires in COVID-19. Here immunoSEQ multiplex PCR was the method, and the copy in TCRdb shows in-frame clones only, minus some. The sample yields more than 250,000 clones, about 90% seen once. Material for sequencing was PBMCs or T cells enriched from blood (not recorded which). These receptors all come from a woman aged 25 to 45 who had recovered from COVID-19.

J is TRBJ1-2 and V is TRBV10-1; 7 bases fit TRBD1. V was clipped by 3 bases and J by 5 bases; unmatched bases: 12. Germline V lookup: CDR1 WNHNN, CDR2 SYGVQD (reference sequence). The CDR3 sequence is 16 residues long. Here the CDR3 DNA reads TGCGCCAGCAGTGAAAAGGGGGCGAGGCTGCTATATGGCTACACCTTC. Translating gives CASSEKGARLLYGYTF.

The chain combines TRBV11-2 with TRBJ2-1, with 12 bases aligning to TRBD2. With 5 bases clipped from V and 0 bases from J, the junction kept 2 bases outside the gene matches. Germline assignment: CDR1 SGHAT and CDR2 FQNNGV. The CDR3 sequence is 16 residues long. The CDR3 DNA is TGTGCCAGCAGCCGACTAGCGGGGGCCTCCTACAATGAGCAGTTCTTC. It translates to CASSRLAGASYNEQFF.

This chain uses TRBV7-2 with TRBJ1-6; TRBD1 matches at 7 bases. The CDR3 sequence is 17 residues long. The V and J ends lost 1 base and 0 bases, in that order; junction bases with no gene match: 3. CDR1 SGHTA and CDR2 FQGNSA come from the germline V gene. The CDR3 region has the DNA TGTGCCAGCAGCTTAGTGCAGGGGGGCTCCTATAATTCACCCCTCCACTTT. This sequence encodes CASSLVQGGSYNSPLHF.

The rearrangement uses TRBV5-1 and TRBJ2-7, with 8 positions matching TRBD2. Germline CDR1 and CDR2: SGHRS and YFSETQ. The trim removed 4 bases at V and 1 base at J, leaving 7 bases unmatched. The CDR3 covers 15 residues. The CDR3 loop reads CASSPRGTSSYEQYF. The CDR3 DNA is TGCGCCAGCAGCCCGCGGGGGACTAGTTCCTACGAGCAGTACTTC.

CDR3 nucleotide sequence: TGTGCCAGCAGCTTACGACTAGCTGTCTACAATGAGCAGTTCTTC. Encoded protein: CASSLRLAVYNEQFF. The genes are TRBV7-8 and TRBJ2-1, with 7 positions matching TRBD2. Germline V lookup: CDR1 SGHVS, CDR2 FQNEAQ. The CDR3 is made up of 15 amino acids. J lost 3 bases, V lost 2 bases, and 4 bases had no gene match.